This TCR beta chain was documented in a study of shared clonotypes between healthy human individuals. The split of CD4+ cells yielded CD45RA+ naive and CD45RA-negative memory subsets. This CDR3 is 15 amino acids long. Germline V gene data show CDR1 as SGHNT and CDR2 as YYREEE (reference sequence). V was clipped by 1 base and J by 2 bases, with 10 bases between them. Using about 0.2 ug DNA, roughly 33,000 T cell genomes, the sorted-subset replicate PCRs were run. TCRdb keeps only in-frame clones here, not all; method: immunoSEQ multiplex PCR. The sample lists around 2.5 million clones, more than 85% occurring once.

The source material was naive CD4+ T cells from PBMCs. Subset given: CD45RA+ positively selected. This clonotype was sampled from a man younger than 35 in good health. Some clones in this sample may be carry-over from other donors' samples. The rearrangement joins TRBV5-4 to TRBJ1-3, with a weak D call TRBD1 (5 bases). The CDR3 is CASSLSGNTGNTIYF. The CDR3 nucleotides are TGTGCCAGCAGCTTGTCAGGGAATACTGGAAACACCATATATTTT.